Listed below are T cell receptor beta chains from one sample, sequenced in a study of blood T cell repertoires in COVID-19. The method was immunoSEQ multiplex PCR; TCRdb's version includes in-frame clones alone and lacks a portion of them. The profile covers approximately 350,000 clones, with about 89% appearing a single time and under 6.5% taken by the ten largest. The sample was peripheral blood. All receptors derive from a woman in her fifties or sixties with COVID-19, enrolled during active disease. CDR3s leave out the opening cysteine and the closing phenylalanine or tryptophan. Not all rows give a size; the values are once, few, many and, for expanded clones, a class.

abundance	v_gene	j_gene	CDR3aa
-	TRBV29-1	TRBJ2-7	SVDRGYEQY
-	TRBV27	TRBJ2-3	ASSLASGARGTDTQY
-	TRBV19	TRBJ2-3	ASSLRKGTGLTDTQY
-	TRBV10-3	TRBJ1-1	AISGQPNTEAF
-	TRBV18	TRBJ1-2	ASSPSGQGPRFAT
-	TRBV5-4	TRBJ1-2	ASSERQGRGRGYT
-	TRBV5-8	TRBJ1-5	AAAGGLGQPQH
-	TRBV4-2	TRBJ2-7	ASSQLGTSPSYEQY
-	TRBV18	TRBJ2-5	ASSHAGYGETQY
-	TRBV14	TRBJ2-5	ASSPSGTGGRKTQY
-	TRBV29-1	TRBJ2-2	SARGGPTNTGELF
-	TRBV11-3	TRBJ2-5	ASSLSVPGKETQY
-	TRBV27	TRBJ1-1	ASSPTWDDRVEAF
once	TRBV2	TRBJ1-4	ASKRQGPTNEKLF
-	TRBV27	TRBJ1-1	ASAIQGANTEAF
-	TRBV29-1	TRBJ2-7	SVGLAVGSYEQY
-	TRBV3-1/TRBV3-2	TRBJ2-1	ASSQEYGTVNNEQF